These 10 T cell receptor beta chains were sequenced from one sample in a study of blood T cell repertoires in COVID-19. Generated by immunoSEQ multiplex PCR, the TCRdb table keeps only in-frame clones and is missing some. This table has 180,000 or so clones, around 85% appearing once. Sequencing used peripheral blood. The receptors here all came from a man aged 55-75 years with acute or convalescent COVID-19.

The chain couples TRBV12-3 or TRBV12-4 to TRBJ1-5, with 7 bases identical to TRBD1. Losses at the gene ends were 6 bases for V and 5 bases for J; bases not matched to a gene: 4. The CDR3 consists of 13 residues. The CDR3 DNA reads TGTGCCAGCAGACGGGACAGAGATCAGCCCCAGCATTTT. Amino acid sequence: CASRRDRDQPQHF.

This clone was picked up one time. At the DNA level, this CDR3 is encoded by other sequences in the same sample as well. The V gene is TRBV9, the J gene TRBJ2-2, with a possible D match to TRBD2 (6 bases). The germline V gene encodes CDR1 SGDLS and CDR2 YYNGEE. V was cut by 0 bases and J by 5 bases, with 11 bases left in between. This CDR3 contains 15 residues. The CDR3 region is CASSVETGATGELFF. DNA of the CDR3: TGTGCCAGCAGCGTAGAAACGGGAGCAACCGGGGAGCTGTTTTTT.

This chain links TRBV9 with TRBJ2-3; 15 bases map to TRBD2. This CDR3 comprises 19 residues. V shed 4 bases and J 3 bases; nucleotides not matched to a gene: 12. The germline V gene encodes CDR1 SGDLS and CDR2 YYNGEE. CDR3 nucleotides: TGTGCCAGCAGCACATCCTTTGGGACTAGCGGGAGGTTTACAGATACGCAGTATTTT. Translated, it gives CASSTSFGTSGRFTDTQYF.

The gene calls are TRBV13 and TRBJ2-1; 9 bases are a match to TRBD1. The CDR3 consists of 15 residues. CDR1 and CDR2 from the germline V gene are PRHDT and FYEKMQ (reference sequence). V lost 4 bases, J lost 4 bases, and 5 bases stayed unmatched. The CDR3 DNA reads as TGTGCCAGCAGCTCCAGGACAGGGGTTTACAATGAGCAGTTCTTC. It translates to CASSSRTGVYNEQFF.

This chain links TRBV28 with TRBJ1-4, with 9 nucleotides matching TRBD1. The CDR3 has 13 residues. The ends lost 8 bases at V and 5 bases at J; junction bases unmatched: 3. In germline, CDR1 is MDHEN, CDR2 SYDVKM. The CDR3 sequence: CASRQGGNEKLFF. CDR3 sequence (DNA): TGTGCCAGCCGACAGGGGGGAAATGAAAAACTGTTTTTT.

The chain joins TRBV5-1 to TRBJ2-3; D is perhaps TRBD2 (6 bases). CDR3 size: 14 residues. Germline V gives CDR1 SGHRS, CDR2 YFSETQ. V lost 4 bases to trimming and J lost 3 bases, with 12 bases between them. The CDR3 nucleotides are TGCGCCAGCAGCCACGGAGGGGCGACAGATACGCAGTATTTT. This codes for CASSHGGATDTQYF.

The table lists this clone with a count of one. The chain recombines TRBV16 with TRBJ1-5; 7 bases map to TRBD1. V lost 4 bases, J lost 7 bases, and 4 bases stayed unmatched. Germline lookup yields CDR1 KGHSY and CDR2 FQNENV. This CDR3 comprises 13 residues. The CDR3 coding sequence is TGTGCCAGCAGCCCGACAGGGAACCAGCCCCAGCATTTT. It is translated as CASSPTGNQPQHF. The full variable domain, completed using reference TRBV16 and TRBJ1-5, is GEEVAQTPKHLVRGEGQKAKLYCAPIKGHSYVFWYQQVLKNEFKFLISFQNENVFDETGMPKERFSAKCLPNSPCSLEIQATKLEDSAVYFCASSPTGNQPQHFGDGTRLSIL.

V usage is TRBV6-6 and J usage is TRBJ1-2; D gene uncertain. Germline assignment: CDR1 MNHNY and CDR2 SVGAGI (reference sequence). This CDR3 has 14 amino acids. V dropped 4 bases and J dropped 6 bases, with 15 bases sitting between them. The chain's CDR3 is CASSFTLFRDGYTF. CDR3 nucleotide sequence: TGTGCCAGCAGTTTCACCTTGTTCCGGGATGGCTACACCTTC.

The chain has TRBV28 and TRBJ1-5, with D maybe TRBD1 (6 bases). CDR1 MDHEN and CDR2 SYDVKM come from the germline V gene. CDR3 length: 16 amino acids. The ends were cut back, 4 bases at V and 2 bases at J, with 15 bases in the middle. CDR3 residues: CASSSQTGLRNQPQHF. CDR3 nucleotides: TGTGCCAGCAGTTCCCAAACAGGGTTGCGCAATCAGCCCCAGCATTTT.

This sequence joins TRBV19 and TRBJ1-5; 10 bases are a match to TRBD1. CDR1 and CDR2 (germline): LNHDA, SQIVND (reference sequence). V was clipped by 6 bases and J by 2 bases; unmatched bases: 13. The CDR3 loop spans 18 amino acids. Here the CDR3 DNA reads TGTGCCAGTAGGGCCCGGGACAGGGGTTCGAGTGGCAATCAGCCCCAGCATTTT. It specifies CASRARDRGSSGNQPQHF.